Described below is a single TCR beta chain sequence and its context. Germline assignment: CDR1 SQVTM and CDR2 ANQGSEA. The V and J ends lost 1 base and 5 bases respectively, with 8 bases between them. The CDR3 contains 12 residues. The sample is drawn from a study of T cell changes during pregnancy in multiple sclerosis. Generated by immunoSEQ multiplex PCR, the TCRdb table keeps only in-frame clones and is missing some. This table holds around 70,000 clones, approximately 92% found once. The receptor's source is a female donor with multiple sclerosis, enrolled in a pregnancy study. The source was peripheral blood, collected before pregnancy. The chain carries TRBV29-1 and TRBJ2-5, with D perhaps matching TRBD2 (6 bases). In DNA, the CDR3 is TGCAGCGTTGAAGGGGACTTTGAGACCCAGTACTTC. It specifies CSVEGDFETQYF.